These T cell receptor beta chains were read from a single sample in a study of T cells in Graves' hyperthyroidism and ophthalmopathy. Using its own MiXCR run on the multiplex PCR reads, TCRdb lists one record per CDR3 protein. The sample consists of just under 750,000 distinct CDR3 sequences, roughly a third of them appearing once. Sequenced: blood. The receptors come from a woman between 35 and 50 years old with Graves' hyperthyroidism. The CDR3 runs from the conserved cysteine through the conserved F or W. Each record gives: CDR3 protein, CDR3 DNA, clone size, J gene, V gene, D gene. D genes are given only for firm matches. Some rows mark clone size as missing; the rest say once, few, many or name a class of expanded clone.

CDR3: CSAREIQWKVEQYF
DNA: TGCAGTGCTAGAGAGATCCAGTGGAAAGTCGAGCAGTACTTC
size: few
J: TRBJ2-7
V: TRBV20-1
D: .

CDR3: CSAQGETNEKLFF
DNA: TGCAGTGCTCAGGGAGAGACGAATGAAAAACTGTTTTTT
size: many
J: TRBJ1-4
V: TRBV20-1
D: .

CDR3: CASSTPGTGTYGYTF
DNA: TGTGCCAGCAGCACTCCCGGGACAGGGACCTATGGCTACACCTTC
size: .
J: TRBJ1-2
V: TRBV10-3
D: TRBD1

CDR3: CASTDRGGNTEAFF
DNA: TGTGCCAGCACGGATCGGGGAGGGAACACTGAAGCTTTCTTT
size: .
J: TRBJ1-1
V: TRBV11-3
D: .

CDR3: CASSYSTGFLDTEAFF
DNA: TGTGCCAGCAGTTACTCGACAGGGTTTTTGGACACTGAAGCTTTCTTT
size: .
J: TRBJ1-1
V: TRBV6-5
D: TRBD1

CDR3: CASRREGVTEAFF
DNA: TGTGCCAGCAGGCGGGAGGGGGTCACTGAAGCTTTCTTT
size: many
J: TRBJ1-1
V: TRBV12-3/TRBV12-4
D: .

CDR3: CASSFRSQSIHGYTF
DNA: TGTGCCAGCAGTTTTAGGAGCCAGTCAATTCATGGCTACACCTTC
size: .
J: TRBJ1-2
V: TRBV6-9
D: .

CDR3: CASSYSRGQLYEQYF
DNA: TGTGCCAGCAGTTACTCACGAGGACAGCTCTACGAGCAGTACTTC
size: many
J: TRBJ2-7
V: TRBV6-5
D: .

CDR3: CASSQGERSPLHF
DNA: TGTGCCAGCAGCCAAGGCGAGCGATCACCCCTCCACTTT
size: many
J: TRBJ1-6
V: TRBV11-3
D: .

CDR3: CASRRTGVETQYF
DNA: TGTGCCAGCAGAAGGACAGGGGTAGAGACCCAGTACTTC
size: .
J: TRBJ2-5
V: TRBV12-3/TRBV12-4
D: TRBD1

CDR3: CASSNTGGDVYGYTF
DNA: TGTGCCAGCAGCAATACAGGGGGCGATGTCTATGGCTACACCTTC
size: many
J: TRBJ1-2
V: TRBV11-1
D: TRBD1

CDR3: CASSLGRGRGEQYF
DNA: TGTGCCAGCAGTTTAGGGAGGGGGCGAGGCGAGCAGTACTTC
size: .
J: TRBJ2-7
V: TRBV27
D: .

CDR3: CASSSTGHGYTF
DNA: TGTGCCAGCAGCTCGACAGGGCATGGCTACACCTTC
size: many
J: TRBJ1-2
V: TRBV7-9
D: TRBD1

CDR3: CASSQAPTRGSWAYEQYF
DNA: TGCGCCAGCAGCCAAGCCCCCACCAGGGGGAGTTGGGCCTACGAGCAGTACTTC
size: .
J: TRBJ2-7
V: TRBV5-1
D: TRBD1

CDR3: CSVEGQGRSTQYF
DNA: TGCAGCGTTGAAGGACAGGGTCGGAGTACCCAGTACTTC
size: .
J: TRBJ2-5
V: TRBV29-1
D: TRBD1

CDR3: CASSPAVGYYEQYF
DNA: TGTGCCAGCAGCCCCGCGGTGGGCTACTACGAGCAGTACTTC
size: many
J: TRBJ2-7
V: TRBV12-3/TRBV12-4
D: .

CDR3: CASSGEYGYTIYF
DNA: TGTGCCAGTAGTGGGGAGTATGGCTACACCATATATTTT
size: .
J: TRBJ1-3
V: TRBV19
D: .

CDR3: CAGSSKGMLANTGELFF
DNA: TGTGCCGGCAGTTCGAAAGGGATGCTCGCGAACACCGGGGAGCTGTTTTTT
size: .
J: TRBJ2-2
V: TRBV2
D: .

CDR3: CASSDFSGSGEQYF
DNA: TGTGCCAGCAGCGATTTTAGCGGGAGCGGCGAGCAGTACTTC
size: few
J: TRBJ2-7
V: TRBV2
D: TRBD2

CDR3: CASSQGGDLRGSSYNSPLHF
DNA: TGTGCCAGCAGCCAAGGAGGAGATTTGAGGGGGAGCTCCTATAATTCACCCCTCCACTTT
size: .
J: TRBJ1-6
V: TRBV14
D: .

CDR3: CRAGTGTYEQYF
DNA: TGCAGAGCCGGGACAGGAACCTACGAGCAGTACTTC
size: .
J: TRBJ2-7
V: TRBV29-1
D: TRBD1

CDR3: CASSNGVQSETQYF
DNA: TGCGCCAGCAGCAACGGGGTACAGTCAGAGACCCAGTACTTC
size: many
J: TRBJ2-5
V: TRBV5-1
D: .

CDR3: CASSPLGGYYGYTF
DNA: TGCGCCAGCAGCCCGCTGGGGGGGTACTATGGCTACACCTTC
size: .
J: TRBJ1-2
V: TRBV4-3
D: .

CDR3: CASSTRKSSYNSPLHF
DNA: TGTGCCAGCAGTACCCGCAAGAGCTCCTATAATTCACCCCTCCACTTT
size: .
J: TRBJ1-6
V: TRBV24-1
D: .

CDR3: CASSPDAGGGANVLTF
DNA: TGTGCCAGCAGCCCCGATGCGGGTGGTGGGGCCAACGTCCTGACTTTC
size: .
J: TRBJ2-6
V: TRBV7-3
D: .

CDR3: CASSSVWTANTEAFF
DNA: TGTGCCAGCAGCTCAGTTTGGACAGCGAACACTGAAGCTTTCTTT
size: many
J: TRBJ1-1
V: TRBV7-8
D: .

CDR3: CASSLGLGQGSQPQHF
DNA: TGTGCCAGCAGCTTGGGTTTGGGACAGGGCTCTCAGCCCCAGCATTTT
size: .
J: TRBJ1-5
V: TRBV7-9
D: TRBD1

CDR3: CASSQVPGEDYGYTF
DNA: TGCGCCAGCAGCCAAGTCCCAGGGGAAGACTATGGCTACACCTTC
size: .
J: TRBJ1-2
V: TRBV4-1
D: .

CDR3: CASSFNGGGSGANVLTF
DNA: TGTGCCAGCAGCTTCAACGGAGGGGGTTCTGGGGCCAACGTCCTGACTTTC
size: many
J: TRBJ2-6
V: TRBV7-2
D: .

CDR3: CASSQAGTPIWETQYF
DNA: TGTGCCAGCAGCCAAGCCGGGACCCCTATTTGGGAGACCCAGTACTTC
size: .
J: TRBJ2-5
V: TRBV14
D: .

CDR3: CASSLGETGLYGYTF
DNA: TGTGCCAGCAGTTTAGGCGAGACAGGGCTGTATGGCTACACCTTC
size: .
J: TRBJ1-2
V: TRBV12-3/TRBV12-4
D: TRBD1

CDR3: CASREGGAYEQYF
DNA: TGCGCCAGCAGAGAGGGGGGAGCCTACGAGCAGTACTTC
size: many
J: TRBJ2-7
V: TRBV5-1
D: .

CDR3: CASSYVGGTEAFF
DNA: TGTGCCAGCAGTTACGTGGGGGGCACTGAAGCTTTCTTT
size: many
J: TRBJ1-1
V: TRBV6-6
D: .

CDR3: CASRPGTEQETQYF
DNA: TGTGCCAGCAGGCCCGGGACAGAACAAGAGACCCAGTACTTC
size: many
J: TRBJ2-5
V: TRBV28
D: TRBD1

CDR3: CASSSRLAGGRTGELFF
DNA: TGTGCCAGCAGCTCCCGACTAGCGGGAGGGCGTACCGGGGAGCTGTTTTTT
size: many
J: TRBJ2-2
V: TRBV7-3
D: TRBD2

CDR3: CSAAYEGDTEAFF
DNA: TGCAGTGCCGCCTATGAGGGGGATACTGAAGCTTTCTTT
size: many
J: TRBJ1-1
V: TRBV20-1
D: .

CDR3: CSVEDVGSGPRIEQYF
DNA: TGCAGCGTTGAAGATGTGGGAAGCGGCCCCCGGATTGAGCAGTACTTC
size: .
J: TRBJ2-7
V: TRBV29-1
D: .

CDR3: CASSEISGQAFSGANVLTF
DNA: TGCGCCAGCAGTGAAATATCGGGACAGGCCTTCTCTGGGGCCAACGTCCTGACTTTC
size: few
J: TRBJ2-6
V: TRBV5-1
D: TRBD1

CDR3: CASSPVSSDNSPLHF
DNA: TGTGCCAGCAGCCCGGTGAGCAGCGATAATTCACCCCTCCACTTT
size: many
J: TRBJ1-6
V: TRBV11-2
D: .

CDR3: CASSFIGDRTGELFF
DNA: TGTGCCAGCAGCTTTATCGGTGACCGCACCGGGGAGCTGTTTTTT
size: .
J: TRBJ2-2
V: TRBV7-9
D: .

CDR3: CSVDDGRGLYF
DNA: TGCAGCGTTGACGACGGCAGGGGCCTTTACTTC
size: .
J: TRBJ2-5
V: TRBV29-1
D: .

CDR3: CASSSQETQYF
DNA: TGTGCCAGCAGCTCTCAAGAGACCCAGTACTTC
size: many
J: TRBJ2-5
V: TRBV7-2
D: .

CDR3: CAISGKVDKGGYTF
DNA: TGTGCCATCAGTGGGAAAGTGGACAAGGGAGGCTACACCTTC
size: .
J: TRBJ1-2
V: TRBV10-3
D: .

CDR3: CASSIGDFGEKLFF
DNA: TGTGCCAGTAGTATTGGGGACTTTGGTGAAAAACTGTTTTTT
size: many
J: TRBJ1-4
V: TRBV19
D: .

CDR3: CASRISGVYGYTF
DNA: TGTGCCAGTAGGATCTCAGGGGTCTATGGCTACACCTTC
size: few
J: TRBJ1-2
V: TRBV19
D: .

CDR3: CASSLPQGGTGELFF
DNA: TGTGCCAGCAGCCTTCCGCAGGGCGGCACCGGGGAGCTGTTTTTT
size: few
J: TRBJ2-2
V: TRBV10-3
D: .

CDR3: CSATQRGLYEQYF
DNA: TGCAGTGCCACGCAGCGGGGGCTCTACGAGCAGTACTTC
size: .
J: TRBJ2-7
V: TRBV20-1
D: TRBD2

CDR3: CASSSDSALYEQYF
DNA: TGTGCCAGCAGCTCTGACAGCGCGCTCTACGAGCAGTACTTC
size: many
J: TRBJ2-7
V: TRBV7-9
D: .

CDR3: CASSFTLYTSGGNYGYTF
DNA: TGTGCCAGCAGCTTTACGCTCTATACAAGCGGCGGTAACTATGGCTACACCTTC
size: once
J: TRBJ1-2
V: TRBV5-5
D: .

CDR3: CATSPHLTDSGANVLTF
DNA: TGTGCCACCAGTCCCCACCTAACAGACTCTGGGGCCAACGTCCTGACTTTC
size: many
J: TRBJ2-6
V: TRBV24-1
D: .

CDR3: CASSQGGEAGNTIYF
DNA: TGTGCCAGCAGCCAAGGTGGGGAAGCTGGAAACACCATATATTTT
size: .
J: TRBJ1-3
V: TRBV13
D: .

CDR3: CAIRPGQGIENNSPLHF
DNA: TGTGCCATCAGACCGGGACAGGGGATAGAAAATAATTCACCCCTCCACTTT
size: many
J: TRBJ1-6
V: TRBV10-3
D: TRBD1

CDR3: CASSFSRGLASNEQYF
DNA: TGCGCCAGCAGCTTCTCGAGGGGACTAGCGTCCAACGAGCAGTACTTC
size: .
J: TRBJ2-7
V: TRBV5-1
D: TRBD2

CDR3: CAISSSGAVTYEQYF
DNA: TGTGCCATCAGTTCCTCAGGTGCTGTTACCTACGAGCAGTACTTC
size: many
J: TRBJ2-7
V: TRBV10-3
D: .

CDR3: CASSHTPDLTTGELFF
DNA: TGTGCCAGCAGTCACACCCCGGACTTGACCACCGGGGAGCTGTTTTTT
size: .
J: TRBJ2-2
V: TRBV5-5
D: .

CDR3: CSARAGTGVGGANVLIF
DNA: TGCAGTGCTAGGGCCGGGACAGGGGTAGGGGGGGCCAACGTCCTGATTTTC
size: once
J: TRBJ2-6
V: TRBV20-1
D: TRBD1